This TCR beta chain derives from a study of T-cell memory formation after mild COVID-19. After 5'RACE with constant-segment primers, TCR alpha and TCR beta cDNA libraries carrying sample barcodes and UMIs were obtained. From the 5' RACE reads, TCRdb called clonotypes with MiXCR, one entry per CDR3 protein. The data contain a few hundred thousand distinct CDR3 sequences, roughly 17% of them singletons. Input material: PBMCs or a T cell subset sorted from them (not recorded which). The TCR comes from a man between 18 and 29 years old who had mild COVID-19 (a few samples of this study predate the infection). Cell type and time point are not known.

CDR3 residues: CASSQPGTANEQFF. As DNA, the CDR3 is TGCGCCAGCAGCCAACCGGGGACAGCCAATGAGCAGTTCTTC. The genes are TRBV4-3 and TRBJ2-1; 7 nucleotides align to TRBD1. The CDR3 is 14 residues long. CDR1 LGHNA and CDR2 YSLEER come from the germline V gene. The junction had 4 bases not matched to a gene; V was cut back by 2 bases and J by 6 bases.